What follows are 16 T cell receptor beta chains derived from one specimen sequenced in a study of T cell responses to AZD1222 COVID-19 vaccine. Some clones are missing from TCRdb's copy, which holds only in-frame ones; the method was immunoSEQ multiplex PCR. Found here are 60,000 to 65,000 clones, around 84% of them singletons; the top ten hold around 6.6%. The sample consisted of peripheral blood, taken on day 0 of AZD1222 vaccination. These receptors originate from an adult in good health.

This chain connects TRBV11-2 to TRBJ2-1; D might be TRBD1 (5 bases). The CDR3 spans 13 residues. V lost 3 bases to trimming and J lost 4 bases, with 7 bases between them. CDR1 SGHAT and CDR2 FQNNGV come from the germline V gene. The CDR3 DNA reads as TGTGCCAGCAGCTTGGGGCTTTACAATGAGCAGTTCTTC. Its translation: CASSLGLYNEQFF.

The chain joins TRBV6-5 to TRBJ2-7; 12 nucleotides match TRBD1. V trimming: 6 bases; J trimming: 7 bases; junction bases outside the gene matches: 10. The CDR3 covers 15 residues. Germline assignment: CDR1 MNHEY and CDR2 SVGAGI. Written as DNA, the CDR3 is TGTGCCAGCAGCACCTCCGGGACAGGGGGCGATGAGCAGTACTTC. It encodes CASSTSGTGGDEQYF.

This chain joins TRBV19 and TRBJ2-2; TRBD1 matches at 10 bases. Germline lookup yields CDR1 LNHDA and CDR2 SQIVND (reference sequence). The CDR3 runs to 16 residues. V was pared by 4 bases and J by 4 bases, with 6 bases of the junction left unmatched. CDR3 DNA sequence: TGTGCCAGTAGTAAACCCCGGGACAGGGGCACCGGGGAGCTGTTTTTT. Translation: CASSKPRDRGTGELFF.

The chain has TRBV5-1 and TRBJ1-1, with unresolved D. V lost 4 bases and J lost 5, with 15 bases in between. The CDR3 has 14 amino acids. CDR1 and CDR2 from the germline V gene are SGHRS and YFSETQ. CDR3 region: CASSPGGGITEAFF. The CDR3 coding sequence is TGCGCCAGCAGCCCGGGTGGAGGGATAACTGAAGCTTTCTTT.

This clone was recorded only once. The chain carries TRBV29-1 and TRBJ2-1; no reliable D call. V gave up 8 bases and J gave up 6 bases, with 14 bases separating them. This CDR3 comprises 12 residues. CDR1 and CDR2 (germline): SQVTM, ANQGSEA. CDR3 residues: CSPAYGINEQFF. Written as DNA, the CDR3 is TGCAGCCCCGCGTATGGAATCAATGAGCAGTTCTTC.

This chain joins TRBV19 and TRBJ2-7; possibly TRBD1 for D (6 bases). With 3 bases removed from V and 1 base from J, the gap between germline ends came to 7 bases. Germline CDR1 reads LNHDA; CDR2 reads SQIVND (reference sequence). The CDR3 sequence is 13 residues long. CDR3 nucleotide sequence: TGTGCCAGTAGTATTACAGGGTCCTACGAGCAGTACTTC. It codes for CASSITGSYEQYF.

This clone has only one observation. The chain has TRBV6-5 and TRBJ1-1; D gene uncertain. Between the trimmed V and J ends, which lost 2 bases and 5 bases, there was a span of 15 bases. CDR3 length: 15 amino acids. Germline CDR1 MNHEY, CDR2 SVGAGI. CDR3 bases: TGTGCCAGCAGTTACGTAGCAGCCTCAATAACTGAAGCTTTCTTT. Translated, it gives CASSYVAASITEAFF.

CDR3 region: CASSPPYSEAFF. The CDR3 nucleotides read TGCGCCAGCAGCCCTCCGTACAGTGAAGCTTTCTTT. The chain links TRBV4-1 to TRBJ1-1; D ambiguous. The V end lost 4 bases, the J end lost 7 bases, and 10 bases lay between the germline ends. CDR1 MGHRA and CDR2 YSYEKL come from the germline V gene. CDR3 length: 12 residues.

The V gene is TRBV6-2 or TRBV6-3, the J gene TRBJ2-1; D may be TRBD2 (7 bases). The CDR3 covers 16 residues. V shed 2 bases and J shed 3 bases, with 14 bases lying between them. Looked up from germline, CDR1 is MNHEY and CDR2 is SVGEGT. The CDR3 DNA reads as TGTGCCAGCAGTTACAGGGCGGGGGCGGTCTACAATGAGCAGTTCTTC. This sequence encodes CASSYRAGAVYNEQFF.

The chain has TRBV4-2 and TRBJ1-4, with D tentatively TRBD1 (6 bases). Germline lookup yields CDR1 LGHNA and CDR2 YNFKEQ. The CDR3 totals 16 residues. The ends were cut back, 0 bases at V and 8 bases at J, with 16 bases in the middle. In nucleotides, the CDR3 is TGTGCCAGCAGCCAAGATCCCGGACAGTTGATAGAAAAACTGTTTTTT. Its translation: CASSQDPGQLIEKLFF.

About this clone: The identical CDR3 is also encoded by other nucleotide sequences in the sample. Here the CDR3 DNA reads TGTGCCAGCAGTGAAGGAGGGTATAGCAATCAGCCCCAGCATTTT. Translated: CASSEGGYSNQPQHF. The chain couples TRBV2 to TRBJ1-5; no reliable D call. Trimming cost V 1 base and J 0 bases, with 7 bases left between them. Germline loops: CDR1 SNHLY, CDR2 FYNNEI. The CDR3 is made up of 15 amino acids.

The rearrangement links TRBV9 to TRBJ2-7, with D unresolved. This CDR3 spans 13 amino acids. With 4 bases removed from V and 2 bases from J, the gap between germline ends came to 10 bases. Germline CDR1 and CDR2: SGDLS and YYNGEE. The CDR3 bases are TGTGCCAGCAGCCCGACCCCGGCCTACGAGCAGTACTTC. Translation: CASSPTPAYEQYF.

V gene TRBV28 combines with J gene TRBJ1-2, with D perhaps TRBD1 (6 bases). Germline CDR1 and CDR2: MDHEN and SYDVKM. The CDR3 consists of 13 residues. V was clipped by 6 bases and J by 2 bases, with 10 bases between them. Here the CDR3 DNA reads TGTGCCAGCAGCCCTGACAGGAACTATGGCTACACCTTC. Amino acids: CASSPDRNYGYTF.

DNA for the CDR3: TGTGCCAGCAGCCGCCCCTTCTCTGGAAACACCATATATTTT. It translates to CASSRPFSGNTIYF. The chain carries TRBV4-2 and TRBJ1-3, with no clear D. The CDR3 runs to 14 residues. V shed 4 bases and J shed 0 bases, with 7 bases lying between them. Germline V CDR1 and CDR2: LGHNA, YNFKEQ.

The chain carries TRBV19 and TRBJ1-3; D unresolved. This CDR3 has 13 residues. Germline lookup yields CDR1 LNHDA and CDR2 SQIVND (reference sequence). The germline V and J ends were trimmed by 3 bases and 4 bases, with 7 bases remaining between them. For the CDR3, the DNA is TGTGCCAGTAGTATGTCCTCGGGAAACACCATATATTTT. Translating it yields CASSMSSGNTIYF.

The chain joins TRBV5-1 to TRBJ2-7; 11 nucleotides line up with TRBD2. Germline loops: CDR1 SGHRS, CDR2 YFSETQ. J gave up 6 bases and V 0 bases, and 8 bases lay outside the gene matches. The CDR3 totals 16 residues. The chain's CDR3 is CASSLAGGSGGGEQYF. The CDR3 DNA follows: TGCGCCAGCAGCTTGGCCGGCGGTAGCGGGGGGGGCGAGCAGTACTTC.